This TCR beta chain appears in the sequencing data of a study of CD4+ T cells in melanoma (dated 2022 in TCRdb). Looking at the study overall: The study examined neoantigen-specific CD4+ T cells in human melanoma. Points the paper makes about the study in general: Neoantigen-specific CD4+ T cells in melanoma were reported to have a range of differentiation states. Neoantigen-specific CD4+ T cells were reported to be correlated with the function of CD8+ T cells, macrophages and B cells.

As regards this clone: The clone's antigen remains unknown. No base quality information exists; no much larger clone differs at one position.

The donors were people with melanoma. Library prep was done by the immunoSEQ multiplex PCR assay. In TCRdb, the immuneACCESS table is reduced to in-frame sequences with V and J assigned. These tables do not hold every clone; where another copy was compared, an unresolved V gene accounts for under half, and the others remain unexplained. This sample gives about 140,000 clones in total; about 90% of them show up just once. Jointly, the top ten make up 1.5% of the sample. This clonotype originated in a human donor with melanoma.

The DNA sequence is TGCGCCAGCAGCTTACGTCGGCTAGCGGGGGCGGGGAGCACAGATACGCAGTATTTT. This sequence encodes CASSLRRLAGAGSTDTQYF. The sequence is built from TRBV5-1 and TRBJ2-3, and 10 bases in between align with TRBD2. Measured from the cysteine to the phenylalanine, the CDR3 is 19 residues long. Of the read, only the CDR3 DNA is kept; its 57 bases are in frame from base 1. CDR1 SGHRS and CDR2 YFSETQ are derived from the germline V gene. V lost 2 bases and J lost 0 bases, and the count of bases not matched to a germline gene is 12. With all but the CDR3 taken from the reference TRBV5-1 and TRBJ2-3 genes, the full variable domain is: KAGVTQTPRYLIKTRGQQVTLSCSPISGHRSVSWYQQTPGQGLQFLFEYFSETQRNKGNFPGRFSGRQFSNSRSEMNVSTLELGDSALYLCASSLRRLAGAGSTDTQYFGPGTRLTVL.